The present TCR beta chain was sequenced within a study of graft-versus-host responses after intestinal transplantation. Overall study results and limits: The presence of high graft-versus-host to host-versus-graft clonal ratios in allografts characterized patients with graft-donor T cell macrochimerism. Among recipient marrow samples, GvH clones were found; some appeared first in ileum or blood.

Concerning this clone itself: Its specificity is unknown.

V was clipped by 1 base and J by 5 bases; unmatched bases: 6. The CDR3 spans 16 residues. Germline lookup yields CDR1 ENHRY and CDR2 SYGVKD. Method: immunoSEQ multiplex PCR; TCRdb's copy keeps in-frame clones and lacks some. Of some 90,000 clones listed, about nine tenths are singletons. Sequenced here: unstimulated CD8+ T cells sorted from spleen or lymph node cells, sampled before intestinal transplant. The TCR originated in a human donor who received an intestinal transplant. The V gene is TRBV10-3, the J gene TRBJ2-3; 10 bases line up with TRBD2. This CDR3 is CAISELLTSGLDTQYF. The DNA for the CDR3 is TGTGCCATCAGTGAGTTATTGACTAGCGGGTTAGATACGCAGTATTTT.